The 20 T cell receptor beta chains below were found in one sample sequenced in a study of vaccination effects on CD4 cells after COVID-19 (dated by TCRdb to about 2022). After 10 days of culture, CD4+ T cells were isolated with the EasySep CD4+ T cell isolation kit. Two doses of either the BNT162b2 or the mRNA-1273 mRNA SARS-CoV-2 vaccine were administered to participants. The library was obtained by the immunoSEQ multiplex PCR assay. TCRdb took this table from immuneACCESS and kept in-frame rearrangements with V and J called. Such tables lack part of the clones; where checked against another copy, unresolved V genes explain under half of the gap, and the rest is unexplained. For this sample there are about 66,000 clones; 70% to 85% appear just once. Under 2.5% of the sample is held by the ten biggest clonotypes. These TCRs are of unknown antigen specificity. The sample was CD4+ T cells from PBMCs cultured without peptide, taken after COVID-19 vaccination. These receptors were taken from a human donor who received a COVID-19 vaccine.

The CDR3 loop is CASGIDGTSNTGELFF. The CDR3 bases are TGTGCCAGCGGAATTGACGGGACTAGCAATACCGGGGAGCTGTTTTTT. The V and J genes are TRBV11-1 and TRBJ2-2, with 9 positions matching TRBD2. The J segment lost 5 bases and the V segment lost 8 bases, leaving 12 bases of the junction unmatched. The CDR3 sequence is 16 residues long. Germline lookup yields CDR1 SGHAT and CDR2 FQDESV (reference sequence).

The sample holds one count of this clone. The chain combines TRBV20-1 with TRBJ2-5; D uncertain. Trimming took off 5 bases at V and 3 bases at J, with 7 bases between the two ends. The CDR3 contains 11 residues. The germline CDR1 and CDR2 sequences are DFQATT and SNEGSKA (reference sequence). Here the CDR3 DNA reads TGCAGTGCTGTTCGTAAAGAGACCCAGTACTTC. Amino acids: CSAVRKETQYF.

This sequence joins TRBV4-2 and TRBJ1-6, with a possible D match to TRBD1 (6 bases). Trimming removed 0 bases at V and 10 bases at J, with 19 bases between. The CDR3 sequence is 17 residues long. Germline V gene data show CDR1 as LGHNA and CDR2 as YNFKEQ. The CDR3: CASSQDPTGAPWSPLHF. CDR3 coding DNA: TGTGCCAGCAGCCAAGACCCAACGGGGGCCCCTTGGTCACCCCTCCACTTT.

The genes are TRBV4-1 and TRBJ1-3, with D perhaps matching TRBD1 (6 bases). V shed 1 base and J shed 3 bases, with 10 bases lying between them. This CDR3 contains 15 residues. Germline V gene data show CDR1 as MGHRA and CDR2 as YSYEKL. CDR3 DNA: TGCGCCAGCAGCCAAGCCAGGGGAAGTGGAAACACCATATATTTT. It specifies CASSQARGSGNTIYF.

This clone was recorded a few times. V gene TRBV7-9 combines with J gene TRBJ1-5; D gene unclear. V lost 0 bases and J 0 bases, leaving 9 bases between the germline ends. CDR1 is SEHNR and CDR2 is FQNEAQ in the germline V gene (reference sequence). This CDR3 has 16 amino acids. CDR3 in amino acids: CASSLARTNSNQPQHF. The CDR3 DNA is TGTGCCAGCAGCTTAGCGCGGACTAATAGCAATCAGCCCCAGCATTTT.

V usage is TRBV7-9 and J usage is TRBJ2-5; TRBD2 might be the D (7 bases). V was shortened by 4 bases and J by 2 bases, with 14 bases between the two germline ends. The CDR3 sequence is 15 residues long. Per germline, CDR1 SEHNR and CDR2 FQNEAQ (reference sequence). Here the CDR3 reads CASSWGGAGQETQYF. CDR3 in DNA: TGTGCCAGCAGCTGGGGGGGCGCGGGACAAGAGACCCAGTACTTC.

This clone is a singleton in its sample. This chain connects TRBV6-5 to TRBJ1-2; no firm D call. With 0 bases removed from V and 1 base from J, the gap between germline ends came to 9 bases. From germline, CDR1 is MNHEY and CDR2 SVGAGI. The CDR3 sequence is 15 residues long. The CDR3 DNA follows: TGTGCCAGCAGTTACTCACCGGGGTTTAACTATGGCTACACCTTC. Translated: CASSYSPGFNYGYTF.

This clone appeared a single time. The chain has TRBV30 and TRBJ1-2; perhaps TRBD1 as D (5 bases). Germline loops: CDR1 GTSNPN, CDR2 SVGIG (reference sequence). Trimming removed 0 bases from V and 5 bases from J, with 10 bases in between. The CDR3 runs to 13 residues. This CDR3 reads CAWSVAREYGYTF. CDR3 DNA sequence: TGTGCCTGGAGTGTAGCCAGGGAATATGGCTACACCTTC.

This clone was counted a few times. The chain combines TRBV5-1 with TRBJ1-4; no definite D call. CDR1 and CDR2 from the germline V gene are SGHRS and YFSETQ. This CDR3 is built from 12 residues. The V end lost 5 bases, the J end lost 6 bases, and 8 bases lay between the germline ends. The CDR3 spells CASRLGDEKLFF. The CDR3 coding sequence is TGCGCCAGCAGGCTCGGGGATGAAAAACTGTTTTTT. Full variable domain (missing parts from reference TRBV5-1 and TRBJ1-4): KAGVTQTPRYLIKTRGQQVTLSCSPISGHRSVSWYQQTPGQGLQFLFEYFSETQRNKGNFPGRFSGRQFSNSRSEMNVSTLELGDSALYLCASRLGDEKLFFGSGTQLSVL.

The rearrangement joins TRBV27 to TRBJ2-5, with 15 bases lining up with TRBD2. Germline loops: CDR1 MNHEY, CDR2 SMNVEV (reference sequence). This CDR3 has 18 amino acids. The V segment lost 4 bases and the J segment 2 bases; nucleotides outside the gene matches: 8. CDR3 region: CASSSLIGLAGGQETQYF. DNA for the CDR3: TGTGCCAGCAGTTCCCTGATCGGACTAGCGGGGGGGCAAGAGACCCAGTACTTC.

V and J are TRBV5-6 and TRBJ1-6, with TRBD1 matching over 7 bases. The CDR3 runs to 17 residues. J lost 6 bases, V lost 4 bases, and 13 bases had no gene match. The germline CDR1 and CDR2 sequences are SGHDT and YYEEEE. The CDR3 nucleotides read TGTGCCAGCAGCGCCCTCGTCAGGGGGAATTCTAATTCACCCCTCCACTTT. Its translation is CASSALVRGNSNSPLHF.

The V and J genes are TRBV6-5 and TRBJ2-6; TRBD1 is a possible D gene (6 bases). CDR3 length: 16 residues. The ends were cut back, 3 bases at V and 1 base at J, with 10 bases in the middle. The V gene's germline CDR1 is MNHEY and CDR2 SVGAGI. This chain's CDR3 is CASSYSQGSGANVLTF. The CDR3 DNA follows: TGTGCCAGCAGTTATTCACAGGGATCTGGGGCCAACGTCCTGACTTTC.

Comment on this clone: This sample also contains other DNA sequences that code for the same CDR3. The chain combines TRBV18 with TRBJ2-5; 8 nucleotides align to TRBD1. Germline CDR1 KGHSH, CDR2 LQKENI. This CDR3 is built from 13 residues. The trim removed 3 bases at V and 5 bases at J, leaving 2 bases unmatched. CDR3 region: CASSPDREETQYF. Written as DNA, the CDR3 is TGTGCCAGCTCACCGGACAGGGAGGAGACCCAGTACTTC. Full variable domain (rest looked up from reference TRBV18 and TRBJ2-5): NAGVMQNPRHLVRRRGQEARLRCSPMKGHSHVYWYRQLPEEGLKFMVYLQKENIIDESGMPKERFSAEFPKEGPSILRIQQVVRGDSAAYFCASSPDREETQYFGPGTRLLVL.

The chain employs TRBV25-1 and TRBJ2-2; D might be TRBD2 (5 bases). The CDR3 is 13 amino acids. CDR1 and CDR2 from the germline V gene are MGHDK and SYGVNS. V was trimmed by 4 bases and J by 4 bases, leaving 7 bases between them. This CDR3 reads CASSAAGTGELFF. CDR3 DNA sequence: TGTGCCAGCAGTGCCGCGGGCACCGGGGAGCTGTTTTTT.

The rearrangement uses TRBV6-2 or TRBV6-3 and TRBJ2-5; TRBD2 agrees at 12 bases. The CDR3 has 16 residues. Germline lookup yields CDR1 MNHEY and CDR2 SVGEGT. The ends lost 2 bases at V and 2 bases at J; junction bases unmatched: 3. CDR3 loop: CASSYGGTSGQETQYF. The CDR3 DNA sequence: TGTGCCAGCAGTTACGGCGGGACTAGCGGGCAAGAGACCCAGTACTTC.

The chain couples TRBV30 to TRBJ1-6; the D gene is possibly TRBD1 (5 bases). Germline V gene sequence: CDR1 GTSNPN, CDR2 SVGIG (reference sequence). The CDR3 consists of 13 residues. Trimming shortened V by 0 bases and J by 10 bases, and 10 bases separated the two germline ends. Here the CDR3 reads CAWSVQGGSPLHF. CDR3 sequence (DNA): TGTGCCTGGAGTGTCCAGGGAGGGTCACCCCTCCACTTT.

The V call is TRBV2, the J call TRBJ2-7; D ambiguous. In germline, CDR1 is SNHLY, CDR2 FYNNEI. The V gene lost 6 bases and the J gene lost 12 bases, with 15 bases spanning the gap. CDR3 size: 11 residues. The CDR3 DNA follows: TGTGCCAGCAGGGAAACAGACAAGACGTACGTC. This codes for CASRETDKTYV.

The V gene is TRBV10-3, the J gene TRBJ1-1; 10 bases match TRBD1. J was trimmed by 3 bases and V by 10 bases; bases with no gene match: 5. The CDR3 length is 13 residues. The germline gives CDR1 ENHRY, CDR2 SYGVKD. The CDR3 loop reads CAKRQGADTEAFF. DNA of the CDR3: TGTGCCAAACGACAGGGGGCAGACACTGAAGCTTTCTTT.

This chain joins TRBV9 and TRBJ2-2; unclear D gene. V lost 3 bases and J lost 0, with 6 bases in between. CDR1 SGDLS and CDR2 YYNGEE come from the germline V gene. The CDR3 is made up of 14 amino acids. For the CDR3, the DNA is TGTGCCAGCAGCGACTCCTCGAACACCGGGGAGCTGTTTTTT. Translating gives CASSDSSNTGELFF.

This chain connects TRBV4-1 to TRBJ1-1; D ambiguous. The CDR3 runs to 16 residues. V lost 0 bases, J lost 2 bases, and 13 bases lay in between. Per germline, CDR1 MGHRA and CDR2 YSYEKL. The CDR3 sequence is CASSQDRAGRNTEAFF. The CDR3 DNA follows: TGCGCCAGCAGCCAAGATAGGGCCGGAAGAAACACTGAAGCTTTCTTT.